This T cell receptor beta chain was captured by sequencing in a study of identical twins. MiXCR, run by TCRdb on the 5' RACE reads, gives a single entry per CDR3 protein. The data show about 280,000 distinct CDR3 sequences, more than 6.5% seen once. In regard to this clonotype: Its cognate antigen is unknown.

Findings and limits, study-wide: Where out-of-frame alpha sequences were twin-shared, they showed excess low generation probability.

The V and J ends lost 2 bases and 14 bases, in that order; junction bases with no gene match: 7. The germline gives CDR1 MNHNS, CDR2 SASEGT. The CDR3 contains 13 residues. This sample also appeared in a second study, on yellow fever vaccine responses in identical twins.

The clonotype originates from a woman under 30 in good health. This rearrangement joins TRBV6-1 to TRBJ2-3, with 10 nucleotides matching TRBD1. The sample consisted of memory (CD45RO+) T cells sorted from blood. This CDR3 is CASSETRDRGGYF. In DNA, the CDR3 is TGTGCCAGCAGTGAAACCCGGGACAGGGGAGGGTATTTT.